The 16 T cell receptor beta chains reported below all come from one sample, sequenced in a study of graft-versus-host responses after intestinal transplantation. Their recognized antigens are unknown. The repertoire was sequenced with immunoSEQ multiplex PCR; TCRdb's copy has only in-frame clones and lacks some. The table has approximately 99,000 clones, less than 95% seen once. Sequences were derived from unstimulated CD8+ T cells sorted from spleen or lymph node cells, sampled before transplant. These receptors came from a human donor who was the organ donor for an intestinal transplant.

This clone came up once. The chain couples TRBV4-1 to TRBJ2-1, with a tentative D call TRBD2 (5 bases). Germline-derived CDR1 and CDR2 are MGHRA and YSYEKL. The germline V and J ends were trimmed by 1 base and 7 bases, with 11 bases remaining between them. The CDR3 totals 14 residues. As DNA, the CDR3 is TGCGCCAGCAGCCAAGGGACTTTTTCGAATGAGCAGTTCTTC. Translation gives CASSQGTFSNEQFF.

CDR3 sequence: CASSIAGGPAEQFF. DNA of the CDR3: TGTGCCAGCAGTATAGCGGGAGGGCCCGCTGAGCAGTTCTTC. V gene TRBV7-9 combines with J gene TRBJ2-1, with 11 bases identical to TRBD2. There are 14 residues in the CDR3. V gave up 6 bases and J gave up 9 bases; unmatched junction bases: 7. From germline, CDR1 is SEHNR and CDR2 FQNEAQ (reference sequence).

The J gene is TRBJ2-1, the V gene TRBV29-1, with 7 bases fitting TRBD1. The CDR3 is 15 residues long. Germline loops: CDR1 SQVTM, CDR2 ANQGSEA. J lost 4 bases, V lost 3 bases, and 9 bases had no gene match. As DNA, the CDR3 is TGCAGCGTTGACTTCGACAGGGTAGGATACAATGAGCAGTTCTTC. Translation: CSVDFDRVGYNEQFF.

The CDR3 loop reads CATNRRTGDEKLFF. The CDR3 nucleotides read TGTGCCACCAACCGTCGGACAGGGGATGAAAAACTGTTTTTT. The chain carries TRBV15 and TRBJ1-4, with 9 bases identical to TRBD1. The CDR3 totals 14 residues. Losses at the gene ends were 7 bases for V and 6 bases for J; bases not matched to a gene: 6. Per germline, CDR1 LNHNV and CDR2 YYDKDF (reference sequence).

This chain's CDR3 is CATGQGANYGYTF. CDR3 nucleotide sequence: TGTGCCACCGGACAGGGGGCGAACTATGGCTACACCTTC. The chain combines TRBV6-1 with TRBJ1-2; 11 nucleotides line up with TRBD1. CDR3 length: 13 residues. V was pared by 10 bases and J by 2 bases, with 3 bases of the junction left unmatched. Germline CDR1 is MNHNS and CDR2 is SASEGT.

The chain has TRBV7-5 and TRBJ2-2; the table's D call, TRBD2, was not checked against the DNA. TRBV7-5 is recorded as a pseudogene. The CDR3 has 18 residues. The CDR3 nucleotides are TGTGCCAGAAGCTTTTTTCTAGCGGGAGGGCCGGAGACCGGGGAGCTGTTTTTT. Its translation: CARSFFLAGGPETGELFF.

The chain carries TRBV6-5 and TRBJ1-3; D may be TRBD1 (6 bases). Trimming took 6 bases from V and 9 from J, leaving 12 bases between them. Germline CDR1 and CDR2: MNHEY and SVGAGI. This CDR3 region has 12 residues. In DNA, the CDR3 is TGTGCCAGCAGAACAGGGTTGGCCACCATATATTTT. It translates to CASRTGLATIYF.

The DNA of the CDR3 is TGTGCCTGGTCAGTAAGGTCGGGGTACCAAGAGACCCAGTACTTC. It translates to CAWSVRSGYQETQYF. V is TRBV30 and J is TRBJ2-5; maybe TRBD2 (5 bases). This CDR3 region has 15 residues. Trimming cost V 5 bases and J 0 bases, with 16 bases left between them. Germline CDR1 GTSNPN, CDR2 SVGIG (reference sequence).

Only one count was recorded for this clone. The rearrangement links TRBV5-5 to TRBJ2-5; no reliable D call. The last part of the DNA fits TRBJ2-7 better; the J call may be wrong. This CDR3 is built from 14 residues. The germline V gene encodes CDR1 SGHKS and CDR2 YYEKEE (reference sequence). The CDR3 here is CASYPNLYPYEQYF. The CDR3 nucleotides are TGTGCCAGCTACCCCAACCTATACCCTTACGAGCAGTACTTC.

This chain links TRBV29-1 with TRBJ2-1; perhaps TRBD1 as D (6 bases). V gave up 6 bases and J gave up 0 bases, with 9 bases separating them. The CDR3 loop spans 13 amino acids. In germline, CDR1 is SQVTM, CDR2 ANQGSEA. The CDR3: CSVGQSSYNEQFF. CDR3 DNA sequence: TGCAGCGTAGGACAGAGCTCCTACAATGAGCAGTTCTTC.

The rearrangement joins TRBV6-1 to TRBJ2-7, with 7 bases matching TRBD2. V shed 2 bases and J 2 bases; nucleotides not matched to a gene: 6. The length of the CDR3 is 15 residues. Germline V gene data show CDR1 as MNHNS and CDR2 as SASEGT. The CDR3 DNA reads TGTGCCAGCAGTGAATATGCAGGGACTACCTACGAGCAGTACTTC. Its translation: CASSEYAGTTYEQYF.

The sample holds a few counts of this clone. The V gene is TRBV27, the J gene TRBJ2-7, with D possibly TRBD2 on 5 matching bases. The V gene's germline CDR1 is MNHEY and CDR2 SMNVEV (reference sequence). The CDR3 runs 14 residues. V was trimmed by 0 bases and J by 6 bases, leaving 12 bases between them. The CDR3 nucleotides read TGTGCCAGCAGTTTATCCGGAATACGGGGCGAGCAGTACTTC. As protein: CASSLSGIRGEQYF.

This clone turned up a few times. The rearrangement joins TRBV4-1 to TRBJ1-1; 7 bases are a match to TRBD1. The CDR3 loop spans 14 amino acids. The trim removed 4 bases at V and 2 bases at J, leaving 4 bases unmatched. The V gene's germline CDR1 is MGHRA and CDR2 YSYEKL. The CDR3: CASSPQGVNTEAFF. Written as DNA, the CDR3 is TGCGCCAGCAGCCCCCAGGGGGTAAACACTGAAGCTTTCTTT.

This chain uses TRBV27 with TRBJ1-1; the match to TRBD1 covers 10 bases. This CDR3 contains 11 residues. Germline-derived CDR1 and CDR2 are MNHEY and SMNVEV (reference sequence). V was clipped by 11 bases and J by 11 bases; unmatched bases: 8. The CDR3 here is CASLGTGAAFF. CDR3 DNA: TGTGCCTCCCTGGGGACAGGGGCCGCTTTCTTT.

This clone is a singleton in its sample. The chain recombines TRBV19 with TRBJ1-3, with D perhaps TRBD1 (6 bases). V lost 3 bases and J 2 bases, leaving 14 bases between the germline ends. The length of the CDR3 is 16 residues. Per the germline V gene, CDR1 is LNHDA and CDR2 is SQIVND (reference sequence). The CDR3 coding sequence is TGTGCCAGTAGTATTAACAGGGCTGGAGCTGGAAACACCATATATTTT. Translated, it gives CASSINRAGAGNTIYF.

This clone was seen a few times. The V gene is TRBV6-1, the J gene TRBJ1-1; a weak D match, TRBD1 (5 bases). Trimming removed 11 bases from V and 6 bases from J, with 19 bases in between. This CDR3 has 13 amino acids. Germline CDR1 and CDR2: MNHNS and SASEGT. The CDR3 nucleotides are TGTGCCGAAGGAGGGACGGAGGTGTCTGAAGCTTTCTTT. It translates to CAEGGTEVSEAFF.